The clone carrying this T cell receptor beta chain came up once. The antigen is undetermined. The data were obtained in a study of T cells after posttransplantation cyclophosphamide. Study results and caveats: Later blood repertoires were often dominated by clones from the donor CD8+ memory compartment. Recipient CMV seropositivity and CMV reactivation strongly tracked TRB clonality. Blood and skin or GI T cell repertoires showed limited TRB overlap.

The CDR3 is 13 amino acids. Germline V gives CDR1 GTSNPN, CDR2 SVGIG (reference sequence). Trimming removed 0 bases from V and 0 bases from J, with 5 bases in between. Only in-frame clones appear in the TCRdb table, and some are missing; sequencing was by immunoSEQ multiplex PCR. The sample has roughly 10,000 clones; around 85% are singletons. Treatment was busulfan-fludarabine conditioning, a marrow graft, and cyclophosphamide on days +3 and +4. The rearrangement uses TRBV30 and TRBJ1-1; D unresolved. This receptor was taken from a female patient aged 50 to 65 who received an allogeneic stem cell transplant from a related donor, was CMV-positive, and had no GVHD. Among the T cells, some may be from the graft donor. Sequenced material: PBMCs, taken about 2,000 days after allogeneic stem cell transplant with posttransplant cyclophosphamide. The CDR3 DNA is TGTGCCTGGAGTGTACTCATGAACACTGAAGCTTTCTTT. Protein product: CAWSVLMNTEAFF.